This TCR beta chain is from a study of high-grade serous ovarian cancer treatment subgroups. Study-wide results and limits: Higher neoantigen levels went with greater TCR clonal relatedness. Without spatial data, bulk sequencing limits insight into HGSC tumor diversity. Same-patient tumor repertoires overlapped at about 0.11 to 0.8; different patients barely overlapped.

The tumor samples were collected prior to definitive surgery or chemotherapy. About this clone: Antigen specificity is unknown. The same CDR3 arises from other DNA sequences in this sample as well.

Libraries were prepared by immunoSEQ multiplex PCR; TCRdb keeps only in-frame clonotypes and omits some of them. The sample yields 6,000 to 7,000 clones, around 80% seen once. The CDR3 runs to 15 residues. V shed 3 bases, J shed 3 bases, and the junction held 5 bases outside the gene matches. Germline assignment: CDR1 MDHEN and CDR2 SYDVKM. This receptor was taken from a human donor with high-grade serous ovarian cancer. V usage is TRBV28 and J usage is TRBJ2-1; 7 bases are shared with TRBD2. Sequencing was carried out using tumor tissue. This chain's CDR3 is CASSFGGSSYNEQFF. The CDR3 region has the DNA TGTGCCAGCAGTTTTGGCGGGAGTAGCTACAATGAGCAGTTCTTC.